These 20 T cell receptor beta chains were sequenced from one sample in a study of human T cells and chemical hapten exposure. Each CDR3 protein gets one entry after TCRdb re-called the RACE reads with MiXCR. The sample carries 80,000 to 100,000 distinct CDR3 sequences, 9.5% to 15% recorded once. Stated time point: patch test 1, 2 weeks after DPC sensitization. Treatment in this sample: therapeutic diphenylcyclopropenone sensitization with weekly scalp DPC. This specimen consisted of whole blood, obtained in connection with sensitization to the hapten diphenylcyclopropenone (DPC). These receptors all come from a middle-aged woman with alopecia areata. Some clones in this sample may be carry-over from other donors' samples.

This clonotype was recorded a few times. The CDR3 is CASSPMGGSSGANVLTF. The CDR3 DNA reads as TGTGCCAGCAGCCCCATGGGGGGCTCCTCTGGGGCCAACGTCCTGACTTTC. The chain couples TRBV9 to TRBJ2-6; D assignment may be TRBD1 or TRBD2 (6 bases each). Looked up from germline, CDR1 is SGDLS and CDR2 is YYNGEE. The CDR3 sequence is 17 residues long. V was cut by 4 bases and J by 0 bases, with 14 bases left in between.

The table lists this clonotype with many counts. The V gene is TRBV6-5, the J gene TRBJ1-5; no clear D. The CDR3 runs to 15 residues. V was trimmed by 2 bases and J by 5 bases, leaving 13 bases between them. Germline V gene lookup returns CDR1 MNHEY and CDR2 SVGAGI. Here the CDR3 DNA reads TGTGCCAGCAGTTACCGGATCGGGTACGATCAGCCCCAGCATTTT. Translated: CASSYRIGYDQPQHF.

This clonotype has a count of ten or more. The gene calls are TRBV20-1 and TRBJ1-4; TRBD1 agrees at 7 bases. Germline V gives CDR1 DFQATT, CDR2 SNEGSKA (reference sequence). V dropped 5 bases and J dropped 5; count of bases not matched to a gene: 8. This CDR3 has 14 amino acids. CDR3 protein: CSAAPGGWNEKLFF. CDR3 DNA: TGCAGTGCTGCCCCAGGGGGGTGGAATGAAAAACTGTTTTTT.

This clonotype was recorded at least ten times. The chain couples TRBV7-9 to TRBJ2-3; TRBD2 matches at 10 bases. CDR3 length: 21 residues. CDR1 is SEHNR and CDR2 is FQNEAQ in the germline V gene (reference sequence). After removal of 5 bases from V and 0 bases from J, the junction contained 20 bases not matched to a gene. CDR3 amino acids: CASSLSRLAGDTIWSTDTQYF. The DNA for the CDR3 is TGTGCCAGCAGCCTTTCAAGGCTAGCGGGAGATACTATTTGGAGCACAGATACGCAGTATTTT. Combining the CDR3 with reference TRBV7-9 and TRBJ2-3 gives the whole variable domain DTGVSQNPRHKITKRGQNVTFRCDPISEHNRLYWYRQTLGQGPEFLTYFQNEAQLEKSRLLSDRFSAERPKGSFSTLEIQRTEQGDSAMYLCASSLSRLAGDTIWSTDTQYFGPGTRLTVL.

This clonotype showed up just a few times. CDR3 protein: CASSLVQTNTGELFF. CDR3 nucleotide sequence: TGTGCCAGCAGCTTAGTACAGACCAACACCGGGGAGCTGTTTTTT. The chain carries TRBV7-2 and TRBJ2-2; D is ambiguous. The CDR3 extends over 15 amino acids. The germline gives CDR1 SGHTA, CDR2 FQGNSA. V lost 1 base to trimming and J lost 2 bases, with 8 bases between them.

The chain employs TRBV9 and TRBJ1-6; 8 nucleotides match TRBD1. Germline CDR1 is SGDLS and CDR2 is YYNGEE. Trimming cost V 0 bases and J 8 bases; bases outside gene matches: 1. CDR3 length: 14 residues. The CDR3: CASSVAGQDSPLHF. The CDR3 coding sequence is TGTGCCAGCAGCGTAGCGGGACAGGATTCACCCCTCCACTTT.

This clonotype was seen more than once but under ten times. The chain links TRBV10-3 to TRBJ1-6; no clear D gene. The CDR3 totals 16 residues. Germline V gene sequence: CDR1 ENHRY, CDR2 SYGVKD. V was pared by 0 bases and J by 5 bases, with 11 bases between. CDR3 protein: CAISESRAGHNSPLHF. CDR3 DNA sequence: TGTGCCATCAGTGAGTCTAGGGCAGGACATAATTCACCCCTCCACTTT.

This clonotype has just a few counts. The chain recombines TRBV19 with TRBJ1-5; D remains ambiguous. Between the trimmed V and J ends, which lost 1 base and 7 bases, there was a span of 11 bases. The germline CDR1 and CDR2 sequences are LNHDA and SQIVND (reference sequence). The CDR3 is made up of 14 amino acids. The CDR3 is CASSIGGAGQPQHF. The CDR3 nucleotides read TGTGCCAGTAGTATAGGGGGAGCCGGCCAGCCCCAGCATTTT.

Concerning this clonotype: The junction departs from germline at one end; a sequencing error may be responsible. The chain has TRBV6-6 and TRBJ2-7; 9 bases line up with TRBD2. The CDR3 is made up of 14 amino acids. Germline V gives CDR1 MNHNY, CDR2 SVGAGI (reference sequence). This CDR3 reads CACRDSGRGNEQYF. In DNA form, the CDR3 reads TGTGCCTGCAGAGATAGCGGGAGAGGGAACGAGCAGTACTTC.

This clonotype was seen ten or more times. V and J are TRBV29-1 and TRBJ1-1; D might be TRBD1 (6 bases). This CDR3 has 13 residues. Germline V lookup: CDR1 SQVTM, CDR2 ANQGSEA. V lost 6 bases and J 4 bases, leaving 15 bases between the germline ends. The CDR3 region has the DNA TGCAGCGTGGAACAGGGTCAGGGCACTGAAGCTTTCTTT. This gives the protein CSVEQGQGTEAFF.

This chain connects TRBV19 to TRBJ1-1; a possible D gene is TRBD1 (6 bases). V was trimmed by 3 bases and J by 8 bases, leaving 7 bases between them. From germline, CDR1 is LNHDA and CDR2 SQIVND (reference sequence). The CDR3 runs to 11 residues. The CDR3 region has the DNA TGTGCCAGTAGTATGGGGGCAGAAGCTTTCTTT. The encoded protein is CASSMGAEAFF.

There are many counts of this clonotype. This rearrangement joins TRBV6-2 or TRBV6-3 to TRBJ2-1; TRBD2 matches 8 bases. V gave up 6 bases and J gave up 0 bases; unmatched junction bases: 4. This CDR3 has 15 amino acids. CDR1 and CDR2 from the germline V gene are MNHEY and SVGEGT. The CDR3 is CASRLSGSSYNEQFF. The CDR3 nucleotides are TGTGCCAGCAGACTCAGCGGGAGCTCCTACAATGAGCAGTTCTTC.

In its sample, this clonotype was seen many times. V is TRBV2 and J is TRBJ2-4; TRBD2 agrees at 11 bases. CDR3 size: 16 residues. V gave up 6 bases and J gave up 0 bases; unmatched junction bases: 4. Germline-derived CDR1 and CDR2 are SNHLY and FYNNEI. CDR3 sequence reads: CASRAGLAVAKNIQYF. The CDR3 DNA is TGTGCCAGCAGAGCGGGACTAGCGGTAGCCAAAAACATTCAGTACTTC.

This sequence joins TRBV7-9 and TRBJ2-5; D remains unclear. Germline V gene data show CDR1 as SEHNR and CDR2 as FQNEAQ (reference sequence). V lost 5 bases and J lost 0, with 7 bases in between. There are 13 residues in the CDR3. The CDR3 loop reads CASSRMYQETQYF. DNA for the CDR3: TGTGCCAGCAGCCGGATGTACCAAGAGACCCAGTACTTC.

This clonotype was counted only a few times. The CDR3 coding sequence is TGTGCCAGCAGCCCCAAGCGGGAGGTGCTCGTGGGCACAGATACGCAGTATTTT. Translated: CASSPKREVLVGTDTQYF. This rearrangement joins TRBV5-6 to TRBJ2-3, with 9 bases lining up with TRBD2. The CDR3 extends over 18 amino acids. With 4 bases clipped from V and 1 base from J, the junction kept 13 bases outside the gene matches. In germline, CDR1 is SGHDT, CDR2 YYEEEE.

The gene calls are TRBV7-2 and TRBJ2-7; D may be TRBD1 or TRBD2 (5 bases each). V was trimmed by 4 bases and J by 3 bases, leaving 13 bases between them. The CDR3 loop spans 14 amino acids. CDR1 is SGHTA, CDR2 FQGNSA, per germline. The CDR3 spells CASSWDACDYEQYF. DNA for the CDR3: TGTGCCAGCAGCTGGGACGCCTGCGACTACGAGCAGTACTTC.

In its sample, this clonotype was seen many times. The V gene is TRBV4-2, the J gene TRBJ2-2, with 9 bases that match TRBD2. Germline CDR1 and CDR2: LGHNA and YNFKEQ. The CDR3 is 16 residues long. V shed 0 bases, J shed 3 bases, and the junction held 2 bases outside the gene matches. CDR3 DNA sequence: TGTGCCAGCAGCCAAGAGGGACTAGCCCACACCGGGGAGCTGTTTTTT. It yields the protein CASSQEGLAHTGELFF.

The table lists this clonotype with many counts. This rearrangement joins TRBV28 to TRBJ2-7; possible D gene TRBD1, 6 bases. The ends were cut back, 4 bases at V and 5 bases at J, with 12 bases in the middle. CDR3 length equals 13 residues. Germline CDR1 is MDHEN and CDR2 is SYDVKM. CDR3 loop: CASSSPYRDEQYF. CDR3 nucleotide sequence: TGTGCCAGCAGTTCTCCCTACAGGGACGAGCAGTACTTC.

CDR3 DNA sequence: TGTGCCAGCAGTTACCCGACAACAGGAAACAATGAGCAGTTCTTC. This sequence encodes CASSYPTTGNNEQFF. The V call is TRBV6-6, the J call TRBJ2-1, with D possibly matching TRBD1 (5 bases). The germline V and J ends were trimmed by 2 bases and 5 bases, with 13 bases remaining between them. Germline-derived CDR1 and CDR2 are MNHNY and SVGAGI (reference sequence). There are 15 residues in the CDR3.

The V gene is TRBV11-2, the J gene TRBJ1-1; D is possibly TRBD1 (6 bases). There are 15 residues in the CDR3. V lost 3 bases and J lost 2, with 13 bases in between. Germline V lookup: CDR1 SGHAT, CDR2 FQNNGV. CDR3 protein: CASSFQRGGNTEAFF. The CDR3 DNA sequence: TGTGCCAGCAGCTTCCAACGAGGGGGTAACACTGAAGCTTTCTTT.